These 30 T cell receptor beta chains came from one sample sequenced in a study of shared clonotypes between healthy human individuals. Only in-frame clones appear in the TCRdb table, and some are missing; sequencing was by immunoSEQ multiplex PCR. The data show about 2.1 million clones, 90% to 95% seen once. Terminally differentiated effector memory CD45RA+ cells were excluded from the naive CD8 cells, which were CD45RO-negative and positively selected for CCR7. Sequenced input: naive CD8+ T cells from PBMCs. The receptors derive from a man between 18 and 29 years old in good health. Some clones in this sample may be carry-over from other donors' samples.

The chain has TRBV5-8 and TRBJ1-2; D unresolved. This CDR3 contains 17 residues. With 3 bases removed from V and 0 bases from J, the gap between germline ends came to 18 bases. Germline CDR1 SGHTS, CDR2 YDEGEE. CDR3 sequence: CASSSPPSYRANYGYTF. The CDR3 region has the DNA TGTGCCAGCAGCTCACCCCCGAGTTACAGAGCTAACTATGGCTACACCTTC.

The chain recombines TRBV6-6 with TRBJ2-5; D might be TRBD1 (5 bases). Germline V gives CDR1 MNHNY, CDR2 SVGAGI (reference sequence). The V end was cut by 2 bases, the J end by 9 bases, with 16 bases between. There are 14 residues in the CDR3. The DNA for the CDR3 is TGTGCCAGCAGTTACCGCCCCGACAGTGTGCCCCAGTACTTC. Residues: CASSYRPDSVPQYF.

This clone was recorded once. The CDR3 DNA follows: TGTGCCAGCAGCCCCTGGGACAGCGCGAACACCGGGGAGCTGTTTTTT. The encoded protein is CASSPWDSANTGELFF. This chain connects TRBV7-2 to TRBJ2-2, with TRBD1 matching over 7 bases. This CDR3 region has 16 residues. Germline V gene sequence: CDR1 SGHTA, CDR2 FQGNSA. Unmatched junction bases numbered 6, after V lost 5 bases and J lost 0 bases.

The chain is built from TRBV28 and TRBJ2-7; weak D call: TRBD1 (5 bases). Germline V lookup: CDR1 MDHEN, CDR2 SYDVKM. This CDR3 region has 17 residues. V was cut by 6 bases and J by 1 base, with 22 bases left in between. In DNA, the CDR3 is TGTGCCAGCAGCGACAGACTCACTCTTATATCTTCCTACGAGCAGTACTTC. Residues: CASSDRLTLISSYEQYF.

The chain uses TRBV7-8 and TRBJ2-7; D not resolved. The CDR3 loop spans 14 amino acids. The V gene lost 1 base and the J gene lost 1 base, with 8 bases spanning the gap. Per germline, CDR1 SGHVS and CDR2 FQNEAQ. In DNA, the CDR3 is TGTGCCAGCAGCTTAGGTCTAAATTCCTACGAGCAGTACTTC. Its translation: CASSLGLNSYEQYF.

This chain uses TRBV15 with TRBJ2-7, with D possibly being TRBD1 (6 bases). V was clipped by 3 bases and J by 3 bases, with 15 bases between them. Germline CDR1 and CDR2: LNHNV and YYDKDF (reference sequence). The CDR3 totals 15 residues. DNA for the CDR3: TGTGCCACCAGCAGTTCGCGGACAGCAGGCTACGAGCAGTACTTC. Its protein product is CATSSSRTAGYEQYF. Full variable domain (rest looked up from reference TRBV15 and TRBJ2-7): DAMVIQNPRYQVTQFGKPVTLSCSQTLNHNVMYWYQQKSSQAPKLLFHYYDKDFNNEADTPDNFQSRRPNTSFCFLDIRSPGLGDTAMYLCATSSSRTAGYEQYFGPGTRLTVT.

The gene calls are TRBV28 and TRBJ2-7, with 10 bases aligning to TRBD1. The CDR3 has 17 amino acids. Trimming took 6 bases from V and 2 from J; bases not matched to a gene: 13. Looked up from germline, CDR1 is MDHEN and CDR2 is SYDVKM. This CDR3 is CASRPGQGLTSTYEQYF. The CDR3 DNA follows: TGTGCCAGCAGGCCGGGACAGGGGTTAACTAGTACCTACGAGCAGTACTTC.

V and J are TRBV11-2 and TRBJ1-6, with unresolved D. CDR1 and CDR2 from the germline V gene are SGHAT and FQNNGV. This CDR3 is 14 amino acids long. V gave up 1 base and J gave up 7 bases, with 8 bases separating them. The CDR3 loop is CASSLGTANSPLHF. The CDR3 bases are TGTGCCAGCAGCTTAGGGACGGCAAATTCACCCCTCCACTTT.

This clone appeared once. The chain uses TRBV27 and TRBJ2-1; D is perhaps TRBD2 (5 bases). V was cut by 4 bases and J by 1 base, with 17 bases left in between. The CDR3 consists of 17 residues. Per the germline V gene, CDR1 is MNHEY and CDR2 is SMNVEV (reference sequence). CDR3 amino acids: CASSSTPAVASYNEQFF. The CDR3, as DNA: TGTGCCAGCAGTTCCACCCCGGCGGTAGCGTCCTACAATGAGCAGTTCTTC.

This sequence joins TRBV27 and TRBJ2-5; no definite D call. V was pared by 1 base and J by 6 bases, with 9 bases between. Germline CDR1 reads MNHEY; CDR2 reads SMNVEV (reference sequence). The CDR3 has 13 amino acids. The CDR3 DNA reads as TGTGCCAGCAGTTTATATTACTCCCAGACCCAGTACTTC. Translated, it gives CASSLYYSQTQYF.

A note on this clone: Distinct nucleotide sequences in the sample also encode this CDR3. This sequence joins TRBV5-6 and TRBJ1-5, with D unclear. CDR1 is SGHDT and CDR2 is YYEEEE in the germline V gene. V was pared by 3 bases and J by 6 bases, with 7 bases between. This CDR3 region has 12 residues. The CDR3 sequence is CASSSPGQPQHF. The CDR3 DNA is TGTGCCAGCAGCTCCCCCGGTCAGCCCCAGCATTTT.

The CDR3 DNA follows: TGTGCCAGCAGTGAACCCAGGGGGCGCTTCTACGAGCAGTACTTC. Encoded protein: CASSEPRGRFYEQYF. The genes are TRBV6-1 and TRBJ2-7; the match to TRBD1 covers 8 bases. The germline CDR1 and CDR2 sequences are MNHNS and SASEGT. The CDR3 contains 15 residues. The junction had 6 bases not matched to a gene; V was cut back by 2 bases and J by 3 bases.

The chain recombines TRBV14 with TRBJ1-2, with D possibly TRBD1 on 5 matching bases. V lost 2 bases and J 2 bases, leaving 9 bases between the germline ends. The CDR3 extends over 14 amino acids. Germline V gene data show CDR1 as SGHDN and CDR2 as FVKESK. The CDR3 DNA is TGTGCCAGCAGCCAATGGGACCAAAACTATGGCTACACCTTC. Its translation: CASSQWDQNYGYTF.

The rearrangement links TRBV7-9 to TRBJ1-1; D unresolved. Germline loops: CDR1 SEHNR, CDR2 FQNEAQ (reference sequence). This CDR3 has 10 residues. V gave up 3 bases and J gave up 6 bases, with 2 bases separating them. DNA of the CDR3: TGTGCCAGCAGCTTTGCTGAAGCTTTCTTT. It encodes CASSFAEAFF.

CDR3 sequence reads: CASSQGSEGQETQYF. The CDR3 nucleotides read TGTGCCAGCAGCCAAGGTTCGGAGGGTCAAGAGACCCAGTACTTC. The chain combines TRBV4-2 with TRBJ2-5; possible D gene TRBD2, 6 bases. The CDR3 is made up of 15 amino acids. V lost 1 base, J lost 2 bases, and 11 bases lay in between. The germline CDR1 and CDR2 sequences are LGHNA and YNFKEQ.

V usage is TRBV19 and J usage is TRBJ2-7; 9 nucleotides align to TRBD1. The germline V gene has CDR1 LNHDA and CDR2 SQIVND (reference sequence). V lost 6 bases to trimming and J lost 1 base; unmatched junction nucleotides: 7. The CDR3 has 15 amino acids. The CDR3 protein is CASRRDREGSYEQYF. CDR3 in DNA: TGTGCCAGTAGAAGGGACAGGGAAGGGTCCTACGAGCAGTACTTC. Full variable domain (remainder filled in from reference TRBV19 and TRBJ2-7): DGGITQSPKYLFRKEGQNVTLSCEQNLNHDAMYWYRQDPGQGLRLIYYSQIVNDFQKGDIAEGYSVSREKKESFPLTVTSAQKNPTAFYLCASRRDREGSYEQYFGPGTRLTVT.

This clone showed up just once. This chain links TRBV27 with TRBJ2-1, with D possibly TRBD2 on 7 matching bases. V was clipped by 3 bases and J by 10 bases, with 22 bases between them. The CDR3 is made up of 16 amino acids. The germline V gene encodes CDR1 MNHEY and CDR2 SMNVEV (reference sequence). The CDR3 loop is CASSFRGLGGGLEQFF. DNA of the CDR3: TGTGCCAGCAGTTTCAGGGGTTTGGGAGGGGGATTAGAGCAGTTCTTC.

The chain has TRBV15 and TRBJ2-7, with 7 bases fitting TRBD1. Germline V gene lookup returns CDR1 LNHNV and CDR2 YYDKDF (reference sequence). This CDR3 is built from 17 residues. With 4 bases clipped from V and 2 bases from J, the junction kept 14 bases outside the gene matches. The CDR3 spells CATSTDTTGELPYEQYF. Here the CDR3 DNA reads TGTGCCACCAGCACTGATACTACAGGGGAATTGCCCTACGAGCAGTACTTC.

This chain connects TRBV30 to TRBJ1-1; no clear D gene. Trimming pared 0 bases from V and 1 base from J, leaving 18 bases between. The CDR3 extends over 17 amino acids. CDR1 GTSNPN and CDR2 SVGIG come from the germline V gene (reference sequence). This CDR3 is CAWSVNVPPRGNTEAFF. The CDR3 region has the DNA TGTGCCTGGAGTGTAAATGTACCACCCCGGGGGAACACTGAAGCTTTCTTT.

This chain links TRBV6-1 with TRBJ1-1; a possible D gene is TRBD1 (6 bases). Germline V CDR1 and CDR2: MNHNS, SASEGT. The CDR3 is 16 amino acids. Trimming shortened V by 0 bases and J by 6 bases, and 17 bases separated the two germline ends. In DNA, the CDR3 is TGTGCCAGCAGTGAAGCTTGGGGGGGGCAAGGATCTGAAGCTTTCTTT. Amino acid sequence: CASSEAWGGQGSEAFF.

The chain couples TRBV6-5 to TRBJ1-6, with 9 bases fitting TRBD1. Unmatched junction bases numbered 3, after V lost 4 bases and J lost 2 bases. Germline V lookup: CDR1 MNHEY, CDR2 SVGAGI. The CDR3 totals 16 residues. The CDR3 loop reads CASSSTGGTYNSPLHF. The DNA of the CDR3 is TGTGCCAGCAGTTCGACAGGGGGTACCTATAATTCACCCCTCCACTTT.

This chain uses TRBV7-9 with TRBJ1-3; TRBD1 agrees at 10 bases. There are 18 residues in the CDR3. The junction had 11 bases not matched to a gene; V was cut back by 2 bases and J by 4 bases. Looked up from germline, CDR1 is SEHNR and CDR2 is FQNEAQ (reference sequence). The CDR3 DNA reads TGTGCCAGCAGCTTAAGGAGGGGACAGGGGTCCGAGGGAAACACCATATATTTT. Encoded protein: CASSLRRGQGSEGNTIYF.

The CDR3: CASTDWQDRSGEQFF. As DNA, the CDR3 is TGTGCCAGCACCGATTGGCAGGACCGATCAGGTGAGCAGTTCTTC. The chain couples TRBV7-9 to TRBJ2-1; D is uncertain. CDR3 length: 15 residues. Trimming cost V 7 bases and J 9 bases, with 22 bases left between them. CDR1 SEHNR and CDR2 FQNEAQ come from the germline V gene (reference sequence).

The chain has TRBV19 and TRBJ2-6; D is possibly TRBD2 (6 bases). V lost 5 bases and J lost 3, with 14 bases in between. Germline values: CDR1 LNHDA, CDR2 SQIVND (reference sequence). This CDR3 spans 16 amino acids. DNA for the CDR3: TGTGCCAGTAGTTGGGGATCCGGGAGTGGGGCCAACGTCCTGACTTTC. Its protein is CASSWGSGSGANVLTF.

The chain recombines TRBV11-2 with TRBJ1-2; D perhaps matches TRBD1 (5 bases). Germline V gene data show CDR1 as SGHAT and CDR2 as FQNNGV. V dropped 10 bases and J dropped 5 bases, with 17 bases sitting between them. The CDR3 consists of 13 residues. The CDR3 DNA sequence: TGTGCCACCGGCCCAGGGCCCTCGTATGGCTACACCTTC. It encodes CATGPGPSYGYTF.

The chain couples TRBV4-1 to TRBJ2-5; maybe TRBD1 (5 bases). Judging by the DNA end, TRBJ2-7 fits better; the J call may be wrong. The CDR3 totals 14 residues. Germline CDR1 reads MGHRA; CDR2 reads YSYEKL. The CDR3 region is CASSLTWGDYEQYF. The CDR3 nucleotides are TGCGCCAGCAGCCTAACGTGGGGCGACTACGAGCAGTACTTC.

The chain combines TRBV7-9 with TRBJ2-5, with D uncertain. The CDR3 extends over 12 amino acids. Germline V gene sequence: CDR1 SEHNR, CDR2 FQNEAQ (reference sequence). The germline V and J ends were trimmed by 6 bases and 2 bases, with 7 bases remaining between them. The DNA of the CDR3 is TGTGCCAGCAGACAGATACAAGAGACCCAGTACTTC. Residues: CASRQIQETQYF.

The CDR3 reads CSPREAGDGEQFF. CDR3 nucleotides: TGCAGCCCCAGGGAGGCGGGAGATGGTGAGCAGTTCTTC. The V call is TRBV29-1, the J call TRBJ2-1, with TRBD2 matching 7 bases. CDR3 size: 13 residues. Germline CDR1 is SQVTM and CDR2 is ANQGSEA. V lost 8 bases to trimming and J lost 9 bases; unmatched junction nucleotides: 13.

CDR3 sequence: CALSQGAKETQYF. CDR3 sequence (DNA): TGTGCCTTGTCACAGGGGGCGAAAGAGACCCAGTACTTC. The chain joins TRBV30 to TRBJ2-5; TRBD1 matches at 9 bases. Germline V CDR1 and CDR2: GTSNPN, SVGIG (reference sequence). CDR3 length equals 13 residues. J gave up 3 bases and V 7 bases, and 6 bases lay outside the gene matches.

V usage is TRBV7-9 and J usage is TRBJ2-7; D unresolved. Per germline, CDR1 SEHNR and CDR2 FQNEAQ (reference sequence). The length of the CDR3 is 14 residues. Trimming shortened V by 5 bases and J by 3 bases, and 14 bases separated the two germline ends. CDR3 bases: TGTGCCAGCAGCCCTCACTCCATGGGCTACGAGCAGTACTTC. It translates to CASSPHSMGYEQYF.